This T cell receptor beta chain was sequenced in a study of shared clonotypes between healthy human individuals. Regarding the study as a whole: Donor clonotype sharing was expected to depend on sequencing depth.

Assay used: immunoSEQ multiplex PCR; TCRdb lists only in-frame clones, some missing. The data hold fewer than 3 million clones, with about 90% observed a single time. The CDR3 totals 15 residues. Trimming took off 0 bases at V and 4 bases at J, with 9 bases between the two ends. Germline CDR1 reads WNHNN; CDR2 reads SYGVQD (reference sequence). With regard to this clone: The target antigen is unknown.

Source material: naive CD4+ T cells from PBMCs. Subset noted: CD45RA+ positively selected. The receptor was derived from a young man in good health. Some clones in this sample may be carry-over from other donors' samples. V and J are TRBV10-1 and TRBJ2-2, with a possible D match to TRBD1 (6 bases). CDR3 amino acids: CASSESSRGTGELFF. DNA of the CDR3: TGCGCCAGCAGTGAGTCGAGCAGGGGCACCGGGGAGCTGTTTTTT.